Reported below is one TCR beta chain. The record originates from a study of spatial heterogeneity in lung cancer. Time point denoted: blood at routine non-recurrence follow-up after resection. Whole RNA, which was extracted from tumor, nontumor lung tissue or frozen PBMC, was sequenced without any cell sorting. The length of the CDR3 is 14 residues. The germline V and J ends were trimmed by 0 bases and 8 bases, with 11 bases remaining between them. Germline CDR1 LGHNA, CDR2 YNFKEQ. TCRdb re-called the 5' RACE reads with MiXCR, one entry per CDR3 protein. The table shows 51,000 or so distinct CDR3 sequences, with 6% to 8.5% occurring only once.

This receptor was taken from a female donor with early-stage non-small cell lung cancer. The material was PBMCs, obtained at follow-up. This chain links TRBV4-2 with TRBJ2-1, with unresolved D. CDR3 protein: CASSQDAIVDEQFF. CDR3 coding DNA: TGTGCCAGCAGCCAAGACGCCATAGTCGATGAGCAGTTCTTC.